This TCR beta chain was sequenced for a study of long-term antiretroviral therapy in people with HIV. Study conclusions and caveats: HIV repertoires had narrower CDR3 length ranges than controls. Across all time points, the repertoire was dominated by clones that expanded before ART. No data were available on ART adherence, viral resistance or therapy changes.

Per donor, at least one pre-ART and at least two post-ART PBMC samples were obtained. A v3.0 immunoSEQ assay was performed at survey level. The protocol was immunoSEQ multiplex PCR, while the TCRdb copy is restricted to in-frame clones and leaves out a portion. The profile shows around 30,000 clones, 95% of them singletons. The V gene end was trimmed by 1 base and the J gene end by 2 bases; junction bases not matched to a gene: 4. The germline V gene encodes CDR1 SGHRS and CDR2 YFSETQ. The CDR3 is 15 residues long. Details on this clone: Its antigen is unknown.

The J gene is TRBJ2-7, the V gene TRBV5-1; 9 bases agree with TRBD1. This sample comprised unsorted PBMCs, obtained 5.3 years after starting antiretroviral therapy. This TCR was sampled from a man aged 25-45 years with HIV. DNA of the CDR3: TGCGCCAGCAGCTTGTCACAGGGGGCAGCCTACGAGCAGTACTTC. Its translation is CASSLSQGAAYEQYF.